The 9 T cell receptor beta chains below come from one sample, sequenced in a study of CD8 T cells in ankylosing spondylitis. Overall study results and limits: Ankylosing spondylitis blood appeared to carry a characteristic TCR beta motif of several highly homologous variants.

The antigens these receptors bind are not known. TCRdb processed the 5' RACE reads anew with MiXCR; each CDR3 protein has one entry. Of 300,000 to 400,000 distinct CDR3 sequences listed, around 20% are singletons. The material sequenced was blood, either unsorted or a sorted T cell fraction (not recorded which). These receptors originate from a male donor with ankylosing spondylitis.

The chain employs TRBV6-1 and TRBJ1-2; D is unclear. The length of the CDR3 is 14 residues. The germline CDR1 and CDR2 sequences are MNHNS and SASEGT. V was trimmed by 5 bases and J by 4 bases, leaving 14 bases between them. CDR3 coding DNA: TGTGCCAGCAGTAGTCAGGTTGACGTCTATGGCTACACCTTC. The encoded protein is CASSSQVDVYGYTF.

This chain connects TRBV18 to TRBJ2-2, with D possibly matching TRBD1 (5 bases). CDR1 KGHSH and CDR2 LQKENI come from the germline V gene. The CDR3 sequence is 14 residues long. Between the trimmed V and J ends, which lost 8 bases and 0 bases, there was a span of 10 bases. The CDR3 loop is CASGATANTGELFF. DNA of the CDR3: TGTGCCAGCGGCGCGACAGCGAACACCGGGGAGCTGTTTTTT.

This rearrangement joins TRBV14 to TRBJ2-2; 7 bases match TRBD1. The CDR3 is 15 residues long. J lost 5 bases, V lost 4 bases, and 7 bases had no gene match. CDR1 and CDR2 from the germline V gene are SGHDN and FVKESK. The CDR3 loop reads CASSPQGQITGELFF. CDR3 in DNA: TGTGCCAGCAGCCCCCAGGGACAGATAACCGGGGAGCTGTTTTTT.

The J gene is TRBJ2-1, the V gene TRBV29-1, with unresolved D. The V gene lost 7 bases and the J gene lost 0 bases, with 10 bases spanning the gap. The CDR3 has 13 amino acids. The germline V gene has CDR1 SQVTM and CDR2 ANQGSEA. CDR3 protein: CSAAGLSYNEQFF. In DNA, the CDR3 is TGCAGCGCCGCCGGGCTCTCCTACAATGAGCAGTTCTTC.

The rearrangement uses TRBV3-1 and TRBJ1-1; the D gene is possibly TRBD1 (5 bases). The CDR3 has 14 residues. Germline V gene lookup returns CDR1 LGHDT and CDR2 YNNKEL (reference sequence). V lost 1 base and J 4 bases, leaving 10 bases between the germline ends. CDR3 amino acids: CASSQASGGTEAFF. The CDR3 nucleotides are TGTGCCAGCAGCCAAGCCTCGGGGGGCACTGAAGCTTTCTTT.

The chain is built from TRBV4-1 and TRBJ2-1; 7 bases match TRBD1. The germline gives CDR1 MGHRA, CDR2 YSYEKL. The CDR3 loop spans 15 amino acids. Trimming took 4 bases from V and 3 from J; bases not matched to a gene: 6. The chain's CDR3 is CASSPGGLFYNEQFF. The CDR3 DNA reads TGCGCCAGCAGCCCAGGGGGTCTCTTCTACAATGAGCAGTTCTTC.

This chain uses TRBV6-1 with TRBJ1-2, with D perhaps matching TRBD1 (6 bases). The CDR3 is made up of 15 amino acids. Germline V CDR1 and CDR2: MNHNS, SASEGT. Trimming took 5 bases from V and 4 from J, leaving 17 bases between them. CDR3 protein: CASSPTRGAVYGYTF. In nucleotides, the CDR3 is TGTGCCAGCAGTCCCACGCGGGGGGCGGTCTATGGCTACACCTTC.

There are a few counts of this clonotype. The chain links TRBV7-2 to TRBJ2-2; 14 bases are shared with TRBD2. The junction had 4 bases not matched to a gene; V was cut back by 5 bases and J by 5 bases. Per the germline V gene, CDR1 is SGHTA and CDR2 is FQGNSA. The CDR3 totals 16 residues. In nucleotides, the CDR3 is TGTGCCAGCAGCCTGACTAGCGGGAGGGCGACCGGGGAGCTGTTTTTT. Translation: CASSLTSGRATGELFF.

In this sample, this clonotype turned up many times. The chain has TRBV20-1 and TRBJ2-1; D is perhaps TRBD2 (7 bases). V was pared by 4 bases and J by 6 bases, with 22 bases between. Germline V gene data show CDR1 as DFQATT and CDR2 as SNEGSKA (reference sequence). This CDR3 has 16 residues. The CDR3 region has the DNA TGCAGTGCTACAGGGGACTACTCTCCTACGGGCAATGAGCAGTTCTTC. Its protein product is CSATGDYSPTGNEQFF.